This T cell receptor beta chain was found in a study of blood T cell repertoires in COVID-19. With V trimmed by 1 base and J by 4 bases, 9 bases remained unmatched. The germline CDR1 and CDR2 sequences are SGHTA and FQGNSA. This CDR3 comprises 18 residues. Repertoires were generated with immunoSEQ multiplex PCR, while TCRdb's copy carries only in-frame clones and drops some. The sample records about 78,000 clones, roughly 86% being singletons. The chain has TRBV7-2 and TRBJ2-2; 10 nucleotides line up with TRBD1. This clonotype was obtained from a middle-aged man with active or convalescent COVID-19. The sample was peripheral blood. The CDR3 here is CASSLGGPRTGGTGELFF. CDR3 in DNA: TGTGCCAGCAGCTTAGGGGGGCCCCGGACAGGGGGCACCGGGGAGCTGTTTTTT.